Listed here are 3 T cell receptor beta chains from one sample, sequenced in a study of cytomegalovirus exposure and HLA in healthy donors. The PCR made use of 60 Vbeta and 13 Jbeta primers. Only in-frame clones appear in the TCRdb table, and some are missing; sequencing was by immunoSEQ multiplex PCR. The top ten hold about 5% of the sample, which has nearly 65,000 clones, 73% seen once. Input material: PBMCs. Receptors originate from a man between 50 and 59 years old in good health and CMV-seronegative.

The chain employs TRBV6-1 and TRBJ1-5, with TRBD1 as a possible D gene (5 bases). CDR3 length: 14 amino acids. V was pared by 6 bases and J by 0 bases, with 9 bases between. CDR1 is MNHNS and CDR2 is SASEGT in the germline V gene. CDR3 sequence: CASRGVLSNQPQHF. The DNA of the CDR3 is TGTGCCAGCAGAGGGGTTCTTAGCAATCAGCCCCAGCATTTT.

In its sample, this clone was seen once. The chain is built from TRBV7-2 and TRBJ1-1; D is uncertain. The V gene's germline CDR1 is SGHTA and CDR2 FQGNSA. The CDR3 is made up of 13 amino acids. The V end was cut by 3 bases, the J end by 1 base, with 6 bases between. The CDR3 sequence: CASSFGSNTEAFF. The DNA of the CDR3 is TGTGCCAGCAGCTTCGGGTCGAACACTGAAGCTTTCTTT. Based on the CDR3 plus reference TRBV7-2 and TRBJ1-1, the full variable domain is GAGVSQSPSNKVTEKGKDVELRCDPISGHTALYWYRQSLGQGLEFLIYFQGNSAPDKSGLPSDRFSAERTGGSVSTLTIQRTQQEDSAVYLCASSFGSNTEAFFGQGTRLTVV.

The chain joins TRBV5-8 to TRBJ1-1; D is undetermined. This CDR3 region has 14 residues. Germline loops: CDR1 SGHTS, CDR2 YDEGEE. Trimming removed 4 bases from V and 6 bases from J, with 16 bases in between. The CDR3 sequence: CASSPGGRSPEAFF. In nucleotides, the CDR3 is TGTGCCAGCAGCCCCGGAGGCAGATCACCTGAAGCTTTCTTT.